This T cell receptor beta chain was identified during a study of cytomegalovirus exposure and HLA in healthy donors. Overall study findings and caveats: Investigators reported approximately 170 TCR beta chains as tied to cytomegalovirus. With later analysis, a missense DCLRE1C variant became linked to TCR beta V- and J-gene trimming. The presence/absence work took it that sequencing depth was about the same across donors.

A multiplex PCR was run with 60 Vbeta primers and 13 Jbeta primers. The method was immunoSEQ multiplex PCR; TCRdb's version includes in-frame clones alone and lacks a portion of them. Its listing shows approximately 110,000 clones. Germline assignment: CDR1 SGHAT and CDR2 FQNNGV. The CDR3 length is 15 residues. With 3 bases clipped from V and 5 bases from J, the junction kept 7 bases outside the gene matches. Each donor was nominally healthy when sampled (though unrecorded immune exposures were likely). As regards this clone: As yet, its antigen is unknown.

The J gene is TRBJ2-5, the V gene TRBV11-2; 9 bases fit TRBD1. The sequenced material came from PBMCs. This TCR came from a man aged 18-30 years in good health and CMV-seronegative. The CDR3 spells CASSLRGTGWETQYF. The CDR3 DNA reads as TGTGCCAGCAGCTTGAGAGGGACAGGGTGGGAGACCCAGTACTTC.